This T cell receptor beta chain was found in a study of regulatory T cells in long-lasting Graves disease. Combining iRepertoire HTBI primers with Arm-PCR of CDR3 regions, the authors built TCR beta libraries. TCRdb used MiXCR to reprocess the multiplex PCR reads, holding one entry per CDR3 protein. The repertoire holds 600,000 to 650,000 distinct CDR3 sequences, with about 15% as singletons. This clonotype was picked up many times. As for time point: newly diagnosed GD, antithyroid drugs for less than 3 months. PBMC RNA served as the TCR library source. This same sample was also taken into another study, of T cells in Graves' hyperthyroidism and ophthalmopathy. That study reports: HTBI primers were employed in a first-round RT-PCR of the TCR CDR3.

The sequencing here drew on peripheral blood mononuclear cells (PBMCs), taken at new diagnosis, from a patient treated with antithyroid drugs. This sequence originates from a woman in her 30s with Graves disease.

CDR3 amino acids: CATSDLGEKLFF. Written as DNA, the CDR3 is TGTGCCACCAGTGATTTAGGGGAAAAACTGTTTTTT. J is TRBJ1-4 and V is TRBV24-1; D uncertain. V lost 1 base and J 8 bases, leaving 4 bases between the germline ends. CDR3 length: 12 residues. CDR1 and CDR2 (germline): KGHDR, SFDVKD.